Below are 12 T cell receptor beta chains sequenced from a single sample in a study of blood T cell repertoires in COVID-19. The table came from immunoSEQ multiplex PCR; TCRdb's copy has only in-frame clones and leaves some out. The sample contains about 44,000 clones, approximately 90% of which appear only once. Sequenced input: peripheral blood. Receptor source: a man between 65 and 85 years old with active COVID-19.

The genes are TRBV6-2 or TRBV6-3 and TRBJ2-4, with 12 positions matching TRBD2. The CDR3 covers 15 residues. J gave up 7 bases and V 5 bases, and 6 bases lay outside the gene matches. The V gene's germline CDR1 is MNHEY and CDR2 SVGEGT. CDR3 sequence reads: CASSLPTSGGNIQYF. In DNA form, the CDR3 reads TGTGCCAGCAGTCTGCCGACTAGCGGGGGTAACATTCAGTACTTC.

The gene calls are TRBV5-1 and TRBJ2-5; D perhaps matches TRBD1 (5 bases). The CDR3 length is 14 residues. Trimming took off 4 bases at V and 4 bases at J, with 14 bases between the two ends. Germline V gene sequence: CDR1 SGHRS, CDR2 YFSETQ. The CDR3 bases are TGCGCCAGCAGCGAACTGGGGCACGGAGAGACCCAGTACTTC. Protein product: CASSELGHGETQYF.

The V call is TRBV10-3, the J call TRBJ2-5; the match to TRBD2 covers 7 bases. CDR1 ENHRY and CDR2 SYGVKD come from the germline V gene. V shed 6 bases and J 1 base; nucleotides not matched to a gene: 8. The length of the CDR3 is 15 residues. In DNA form, the CDR3 reads TGTGCCATCAGCGAGGGGAGCGGGGCCCAAGAGACCCAGTACTTC. It encodes CAISEGSGAQETQYF.

This clone was recorded only once. The chain uses TRBV6-5 and TRBJ1-1; 8 nucleotides align to TRBD1. Germline trimming cut 6 bases from V and 7 bases from J; bases unmatched to any gene: 7. Germline CDR1 and CDR2: MNHEY and SVGAGI. The CDR3 extends over 13 amino acids. CDR3 amino acids: CASSYGQGLEAFF. CDR3 coding DNA: TGTGCCAGCAGCTACGGACAGGGTCTTGAAGCTTTCTTT.

The chain carries TRBV7-2 and TRBJ2-6; 8 bases agree with TRBD1. Germline V gene data show CDR1 as SGHTA and CDR2 as FQGNSA. The CDR3 covers 18 residues. The ends lost 6 bases at V and 1 base at J; junction bases unmatched: 11. CDR3: CASRTTGGSLSGANVLTF. CDR3 sequence (DNA): TGTGCCAGCAGGACTACAGGGGGGTCTTTATCTGGGGCCAACGTCCTGACTTTC. Full variable domain (rest looked up from reference TRBV7-2 and TRBJ2-6): GAGVSQSPSNKVTEKGKDVELRCDPISGHTALYWYRQSLGQGLEFLIYFQGNSAPDKSGLPSDRFSAERTGGSVSTLTIQRTQQEDSAVYLCASRTTGGSLSGANVLTFGAGSRLTVL.

The CDR3 DNA follows: TGTGCCAGCAGCGGCGATCTCGGGGACACTGAAGCTTTCTTT. Protein: CASSGDLGDTEAFF. The chain combines TRBV7-2 with TRBJ1-1, with unresolved D. Germline V CDR1 and CDR2: SGHTA, FQGNSA. The CDR3 has 14 amino acids. Trimming removed 5 bases from V and 3 bases from J, with 13 bases in between. The full variable domain, in which reference TRBV7-2 and TRBJ1-1 provide the parts outside the CDR3, is GAGVSQSPSNKVTEKGKDVELRCDPISGHTALYWYRQSLGQGLEFLIYFQGNSAPDKSGLPSDRFSAERTGGSVSTLTIQRTQQEDSAVYLCASSGDLGDTEAFFGQGTRLTVV.

The chain uses TRBV4-1 and TRBJ2-2, with TRBD1 matching over 8 bases. Per germline, CDR1 MGHRA and CDR2 YSYEKL. This CDR3 spans 15 amino acids. J gave up 0 bases and V 3 bases, and 0 bases lay outside the gene matches. As DNA, the CDR3 is TGCGCCAGCAGCCAGACAGGGGCGAACACCGGGGAGCTGTTTTTT. Protein: CASSQTGANTGELFF.

This chain joins TRBV23-1 and TRBJ1-2; D might be TRBD1 (6 bases). TRBV23-1 is an open reading frame whose function is uncertain. There are 15 residues in the CDR3. The V and J ends lost 0 bases and 2 bases respectively, with 10 bases between them. The CDR3 nucleotides are TGCGCCAGCAGTCAATCCAACAGGGTAAACTATGGCTACACCTTC. Translating it yields CASSQSNRVNYGYTF.

The chain employs TRBV6-2 or TRBV6-3 and TRBJ2-1; no clear D gene. Per the germline V gene, CDR1 is MNHEY and CDR2 is SVGEGT. The CDR3 has 15 amino acids. Trimming took off 1 base at V and 6 bases at J, with 13 bases between the two ends. The CDR3 DNA reads as TGTGCCAGCAGTTACTGGAGCCCCAGTAGCAATGAGCAGTTCTTC. This codes for CASSYWSPSSNEQFF.

This chain connects TRBV28 to TRBJ1-6, with D maybe TRBD1 (6 bases). With 5 bases removed from V and 11 bases from J, the gap between germline ends came to 19 bases. Germline CDR1 and CDR2: MDHEN and SYDVKM. The CDR3 has 15 residues. CDR3 coding DNA: TGTGCCAGCAGTGTGGGAGGGGGAGGTGATACACCCCTCCACTTT. This encodes CASSVGGGGDTPLHF.

CDR3 coding DNA: TGCAGTGCTAGTGAACAGGGGTACGGGGAGCTGTTTTTT. Amino acid sequence: CSASEQGYGELFF. The chain couples TRBV20-1 to TRBJ2-2, with 7 bases lining up with TRBD1. Losses at the gene ends were 3 bases for V and 7 bases for J; bases not matched to a gene: 5. The CDR3 runs to 13 residues. Germline CDR1 DFQATT, CDR2 SNEGSKA (reference sequence).

The gene calls are TRBV5-4 and TRBJ2-3; weak D call: TRBD2 (7 bases). CDR1 and CDR2 (germline): SGHNT, YYREEE (reference sequence). Trimming pared 4 bases from V and 5 bases from J, leaving 20 bases between. The CDR3 length is 16 residues. DNA of the CDR3: TGTGCCAGCAGCCCTACCCCGGGGGGCTCAAGAGATACGCAGTATTTT. Its protein product is CASSPTPGGSRDTQYF.